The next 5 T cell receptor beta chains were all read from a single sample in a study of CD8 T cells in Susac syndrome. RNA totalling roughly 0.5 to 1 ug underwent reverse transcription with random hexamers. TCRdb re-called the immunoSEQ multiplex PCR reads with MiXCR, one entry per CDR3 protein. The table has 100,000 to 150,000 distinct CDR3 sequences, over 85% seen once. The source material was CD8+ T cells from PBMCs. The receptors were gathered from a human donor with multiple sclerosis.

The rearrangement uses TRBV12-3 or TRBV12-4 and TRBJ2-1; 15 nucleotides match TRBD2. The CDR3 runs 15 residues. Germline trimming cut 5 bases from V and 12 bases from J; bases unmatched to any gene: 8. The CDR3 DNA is TGTGCCAGCAGTCCATGGACTAGCGGGAGGGCCGGGCAGTTCTTC. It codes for CASSPWTSGRAGQFF.

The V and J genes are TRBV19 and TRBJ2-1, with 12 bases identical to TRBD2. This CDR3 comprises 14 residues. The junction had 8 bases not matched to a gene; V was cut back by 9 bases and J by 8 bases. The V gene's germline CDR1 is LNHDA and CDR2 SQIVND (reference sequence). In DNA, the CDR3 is TGTGCCAGCCAGCTAGCGGGAGGGCCATATGAGCAGTTCTTC. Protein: CASQLAGGPYEQFF.

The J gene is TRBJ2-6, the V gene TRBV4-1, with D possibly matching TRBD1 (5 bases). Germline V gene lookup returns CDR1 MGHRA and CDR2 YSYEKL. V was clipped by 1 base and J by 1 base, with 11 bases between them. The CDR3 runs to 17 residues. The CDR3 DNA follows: TGCGCCAGCAGCCAAGCTGTTCAGGGTTCTGGGGCCAACGTCCTGACTTTC. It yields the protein CASSQAVQGSGANVLTF.

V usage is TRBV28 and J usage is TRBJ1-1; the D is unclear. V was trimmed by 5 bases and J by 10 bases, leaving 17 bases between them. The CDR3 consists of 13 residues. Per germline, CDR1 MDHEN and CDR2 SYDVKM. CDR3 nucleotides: TGTGCCAGCAGTGTTACAGTTCGGGTGGGAGCTTTCTTT. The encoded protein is CASSVTVRVGAFF. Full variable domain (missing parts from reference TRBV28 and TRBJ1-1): DVKVTQSSRYLVKRTGEKVFLECVQDMDHENMFWYRQDPGLGLRLIYFSYDVKMKEKGDIPEGYSVSREKKERFSLILESASTNQTSMYLCASSVTVRVGAFFGQGTRLTVV.

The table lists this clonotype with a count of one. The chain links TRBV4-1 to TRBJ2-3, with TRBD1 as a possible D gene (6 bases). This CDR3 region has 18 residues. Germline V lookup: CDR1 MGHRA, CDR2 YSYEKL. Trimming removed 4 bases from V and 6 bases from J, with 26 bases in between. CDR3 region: CASSRTPDRIFSQDTQYF. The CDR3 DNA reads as TGCGCCAGCAGCCGCACCCCCGACAGGATTTTCTCTCAGGATACGCAGTATTTT.